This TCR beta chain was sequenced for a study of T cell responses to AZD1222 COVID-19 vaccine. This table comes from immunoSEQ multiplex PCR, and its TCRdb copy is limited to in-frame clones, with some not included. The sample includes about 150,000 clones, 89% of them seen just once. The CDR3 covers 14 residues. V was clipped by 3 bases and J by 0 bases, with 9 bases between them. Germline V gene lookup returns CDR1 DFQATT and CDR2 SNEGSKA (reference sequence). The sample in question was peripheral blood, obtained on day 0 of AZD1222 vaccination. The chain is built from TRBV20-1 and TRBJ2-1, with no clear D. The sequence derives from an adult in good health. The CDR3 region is CSASRVSSYNEQFF. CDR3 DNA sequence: TGCAGTGCTAGTAGGGTTAGCTCCTACAATGAGCAGTTCTTC.